One T cell receptor (beta chain) is described in this entry. The sample is drawn from a study of CD8 T cells in Susac syndrome. The length of the CDR3 is 14 residues. The ends were cut back, 5 bases at V and 4 bases at J, with 17 bases in the middle. CDR1 is DFQATT, CDR2 SNEGSKA, per germline (reference sequence). With random hexamers, reverse transcription was performed on about 0.5 to 1 ug of RNA. The TCR beta CDR3 was amplified by immunoSEQ multiplex PCR across 54 Vbeta, 13 Jbeta. TCRdb independently ran MiXCR on the immunoSEQ multiplex PCR reads; one entry per CDR3 protein. Of 140,000 to 150,000 distinct CDR3 sequences listed, roughly 94% are singletons.

Sequenced input: CD4+ T cells from PBMCs. V is TRBV20-1 and J is TRBJ1-1; D possibly corresponds to TRBD1 (6 bases). This clonotype was obtained from a human donor in good health. DNA for the CDR3: TGCAGTGCTCACCCACAGGGAGGGGGCACTGAAGCTTTCTTT. This gives the protein CSAHPQGGGTEAFF.